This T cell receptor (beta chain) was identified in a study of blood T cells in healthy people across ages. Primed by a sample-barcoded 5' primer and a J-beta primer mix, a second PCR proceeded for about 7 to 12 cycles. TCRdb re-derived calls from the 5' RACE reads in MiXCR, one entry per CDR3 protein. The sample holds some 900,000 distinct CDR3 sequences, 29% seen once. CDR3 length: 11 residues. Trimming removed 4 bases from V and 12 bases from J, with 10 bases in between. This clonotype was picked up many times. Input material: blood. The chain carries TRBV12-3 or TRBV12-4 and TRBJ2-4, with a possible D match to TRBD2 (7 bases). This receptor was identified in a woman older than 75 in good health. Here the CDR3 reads CASSWGGPQYF. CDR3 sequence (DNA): TGTGCCAGCAGTTGGGGGGGGCCTCAGTACTTC.